Following are 2 T cell receptor beta chains from one sample sequenced in a study of control samples from healthy donors and cancer patients. Clones were read by immunoSEQ multiplex PCR, and TCRdb kept only the in-frame ones, dropping some. The repertoire includes thousands of clones, 72% of them detected once, and approximately 7% sits in the top ten. The sequencing input was formalin-fixed, paraffin-embedded tissue. The origin of the receptors is a male donor with melanoma.

This sequence joins TRBV7-2 and TRBJ1-6; 8 nucleotides agree with TRBD1. The CDR3 length is 16 residues. Germline V gives CDR1 SGHTA, CDR2 FQGNSA. The V gene end was trimmed by 0 bases and the J gene end by 10 bases; junction bases not matched to a gene: 8. The CDR3 is CASSLAPGQAGSPLHF. The CDR3 DNA follows: TGTGCCAGCAGCTTAGCGCCGGGACAGGCTGGCTCACCCCTCCACTTT.

This clone is deemed medium-sized. The V gene is TRBV2, the J gene TRBJ2-1, with unresolved D. V was pared by 1 base and J by 1 base, with 8 bases between. CDR3 length equals 15 residues. Germline CDR1 is SNHLY and CDR2 is FYNNEI. CDR3 in DNA: TGTGCCAGCAGTGAAGGACTGAATTCCTACAATGAGCAGTTCTTC. As protein: CASSEGLNSYNEQFF.